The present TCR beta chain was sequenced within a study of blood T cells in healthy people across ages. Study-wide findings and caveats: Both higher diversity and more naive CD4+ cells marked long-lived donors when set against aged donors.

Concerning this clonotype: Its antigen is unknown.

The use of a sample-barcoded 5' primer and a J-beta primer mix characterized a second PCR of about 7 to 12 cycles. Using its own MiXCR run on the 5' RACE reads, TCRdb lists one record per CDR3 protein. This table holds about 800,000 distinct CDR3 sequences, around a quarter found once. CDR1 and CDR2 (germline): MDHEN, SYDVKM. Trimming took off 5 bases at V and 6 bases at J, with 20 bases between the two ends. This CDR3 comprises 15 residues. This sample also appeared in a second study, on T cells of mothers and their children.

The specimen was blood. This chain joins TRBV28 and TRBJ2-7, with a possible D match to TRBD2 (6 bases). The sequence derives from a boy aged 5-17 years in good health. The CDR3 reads CASSPPSARGVEQYF. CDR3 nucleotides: TGTGCCAGCAGTCCCCCTAGCGCCCGGGGAGTCGAGCAGTACTTC.